A single sample is the source of the 18 T cell receptor beta chains below, sequenced in a study of OX40 agonist ivuxolimab in advanced cancers. The data were produced by immunoSEQ multiplex PCR, yet TCRdb's version contains in-frame clones alone and is incomplete. Here the sample spans about 150,000 clones, around 94% being singletons. This sample comprised CD4+ or CD8+ T cells sorted from blood, obtained in a trial of the OX40 agonist ivuxolimab. The receptor set was obtained from an adult with an advanced solid tumor such as melanoma, head and neck, liver or kidney cancer.

The chain combines TRBV14 with TRBJ2-3, with D perhaps TRBD2 (6 bases). CDR1 is SGHDN, CDR2 FVKESK, per germline. The CDR3 sequence is 16 residues long. Trimming stripped 4 bases from V and 2 bases from J, with 16 bases between. The CDR3 DNA follows: TGTGCCAGCAGCCGGTGGGAGGCTAGGGCCACAGATACGCAGTATTTT. The encoded protein is CASSRWEARATDTQYF.

This clone is a singleton in its sample. The chain has TRBV6-5 and TRBJ1-5; D is ambiguous. Trimming stripped 6 bases from V and 0 bases from J, with 12 bases between. Germline CDR1 is MNHEY and CDR2 is SVGAGI. This CDR3 is 15 amino acids long. CDR3 loop: CASRGRYDSNQPQHF. The CDR3 DNA sequence: TGTGCCAGCAGAGGAAGGTACGATAGCAATCAGCCCCAGCATTTT.

This clone was picked up one time. V is TRBV5-1 and J is TRBJ2-3; 8 bases map to TRBD1. The CDR3 is 14 residues long. The germline CDR1 and CDR2 sequences are SGHRS and YFSETQ. The ends lost 6 bases at V and 3 bases at J; junction bases unmatched: 6. The CDR3, as DNA: TGCGCCAGCACTAGGAGACAGGGGACAGATACGCAGTATTTT. This codes for CASTRRQGTDTQYF.

CDR3 DNA sequence: TGTGCCAGCGGCCCAATGGGGATTTACAATGAGCAGTTCTTC. Residues: CASGPMGIYNEQFF. The V call is TRBV7-3, the J call TRBJ2-1; no reliable D call. This CDR3 region has 14 residues. The germline V and J ends were trimmed by 8 bases and 4 bases, with 15 bases remaining between them. The germline V gene encodes CDR1 SGHTA and CDR2 FQGTGA.

DNA for the CDR3: TGTGCCAGCAGTACTGGGACGAGGGGAAGGGGAGCTTTCTTT. It is translated as CASSTGTRGRGAFF. J is TRBJ1-1 and V is TRBV6-5; tentatively, D is TRBD1 (5 bases). The V and J ends lost 5 bases and 10 bases respectively, with 20 bases between them. This CDR3 region has 14 residues. CDR1 and CDR2 from the germline V gene are MNHEY and SVGAGI.

The chain combines TRBV6-5 with TRBJ2-7; 12 bases fit TRBD2. V shed 6 bases and J 4 bases; nucleotides not matched to a gene: 7. The CDR3 covers 15 residues. Germline CDR1 and CDR2: MNHEY and SVGAGI. CDR3 bases: TGTGCCAGCAGCCCACCCGGGACTAGCGGGTACGAGCAGTACTTC. Protein: CASSPPGTSGYEQYF.

The V and J genes are TRBV6-5 and TRBJ1-2; no clear D gene. Trimming cost V 5 bases and J 7 bases, with 11 bases left between them. There are 12 residues in the CDR3. Germline values: CDR1 MNHEY, CDR2 SVGAGI. Here the CDR3 reads CASSQTKSGYTF. The DNA for the CDR3 is TGTGCCAGCAGTCAGACAAAGTCTGGCTACACCTTC.

The chain couples TRBV27 to TRBJ2-7, with D possibly being TRBD1 (6 bases). The V end lost 6 bases, the J end lost 4 bases, and 19 bases lay between the germline ends. This CDR3 has 15 residues. Germline CDR1 and CDR2: MNHEY and SMNVEV (reference sequence). CDR3 nucleotides: TGTGCCAGCAGCCGATCCGGGACACGGAGTTACGAGCAGTACTTC. Translating it yields CASSRSGTRSYEQYF.

The chain is built from TRBV6-5 and TRBJ2-7; D is tentatively TRBD1 or TRBD2 (5 bases each). The V gene's germline CDR1 is MNHEY and CDR2 SVGAGI. Trimming took 6 bases from V and 4 from J, leaving 13 bases between them. The CDR3 totals 13 residues. CDR3 protein: CASRGPTGYEQYF. The CDR3 DNA follows: TGTGCCAGCAGGGGACCCACGGGGTACGAGCAGTACTTC.

Only one count was recorded for this clone. The CDR3 DNA reads TGCGCCAGCAGCCAATTTGGTAGCGGGATAAGCACAGATACGCAGTATTTT. Amino acid sequence: CASSQFGSGISTDTQYF. The rearrangement uses TRBV4-3 and TRBJ2-3; 8 bases line up with TRBD2. This CDR3 comprises 17 residues. CDR1 is LGHNA and CDR2 is YSLEER in the germline V gene. The junction had 7 bases not matched to a gene; V was cut back by 2 bases and J by 0 bases.

The V call is TRBV7-9, the J call TRBJ1-6; the D gene is possibly TRBD1 (6 bases). CDR3 length: 15 residues. Looked up from germline, CDR1 is SEHNR and CDR2 is FQNEAQ (reference sequence). Deletions cut 5 bases from V and 6 bases from J, with 14 bases between. The CDR3 reads CASSPDRLANSPLHF. The CDR3 DNA sequence: TGTGCCAGCAGCCCCGACAGGCTAGCTAATTCACCCCTCCACTTT.

The rearrangement links TRBV9 to TRBJ2-7, with 7 bases aligning to TRBD1. The CDR3 is 15 residues long. The V gene end was trimmed by 4 bases and the J gene end by 0 bases; junction bases not matched to a gene: 7. The germline V gene encodes CDR1 SGDLS and CDR2 YYNGEE. As DNA, the CDR3 is TGTGCCAGCAGCTCCACAGGGGCAACCTCCTACGAGCAGTACTTC. Translated: CASSSTGATSYEQYF.

The rearrangement uses TRBV5-1 and TRBJ1-2, with D maybe TRBD1 (5 bases). The CDR3 length is 17 residues. V dropped 2 bases and J dropped 8 bases, with 25 bases sitting between them. The germline CDR1 and CDR2 sequences are SGHRS and YFSETQ. CDR3 amino acids: CASSLSPGRARAGGYTF. CDR3 DNA: TGCGCCAGCAGCTTAAGCCCCGGACGGGCCAGGGCGGGGGGCTACACCTTC.

This chain connects TRBV9 to TRBJ1-2; D possibly corresponds to TRBD1 (6 bases). The CDR3 length is 14 residues. Germline-derived CDR1 and CDR2 are SGDLS and YYNGEE. The ends were cut back, 3 bases at V and 5 bases at J, with 14 bases in the middle. CDR3: CASSADSGSYGYTF. The CDR3 DNA reads TGTGCCAGCAGCGCGGACAGTGGATCGTATGGCTACACCTTC.

The chain uses TRBV7-9 and TRBJ1-3; the match to TRBD1 covers 7 bases. The germline V gene has CDR1 SEHNR and CDR2 FQNEAQ (reference sequence). Trimming took 5 bases from V and 4 from J; bases not matched to a gene: 8. The CDR3 length is 15 residues. This CDR3 reads CASSTLTGAGNTIYF. In nucleotides, the CDR3 is TGTGCCAGCAGCACACTAACAGGGGCCGGAAACACCATATATTTT.

The genes are TRBV30 and TRBJ2-3; D is undetermined. Germline V lookup: CDR1 GTSNPN, CDR2 SVGIG (reference sequence). This CDR3 spans 14 amino acids. The germline V and J ends were trimmed by 5 bases and 2 bases, with 14 bases remaining between them. CDR3 sequence: CAWSTSRLTDTQYF. In DNA form, the CDR3 reads TGTGCCTGGTCCACATCCCGACTCACAGATACGCAGTATTTT.

This chain links TRBV19 with TRBJ2-7, with a possible D match to TRBD1 (5 bases). The CDR3 has 14 residues. V was trimmed by 5 bases and J by 2 bases, leaving 13 bases between them. Germline CDR1 LNHDA, CDR2 SQIVND (reference sequence). CDR3 nucleotide sequence: TGTGCCAGTAGTGCCAGGGAAGGCGCCTACGAGCAGTACTTC. Amino acid sequence: CASSAREGAYEQYF.

The chain combines TRBV19 with TRBJ2-3; TRBD1 matches at 9 bases. The trim removed 3 bases at V and 4 bases at J, leaving 5 bases unmatched. Germline CDR1 LNHDA, CDR2 SQIVND (reference sequence). There are 15 residues in the CDR3. CDR3 residues: CASSMGTGRPDTQYF. CDR3 DNA: TGTGCCAGTAGTATGGGGACAGGGAGGCCAGATACGCAGTATTTT.